This T cell receptor (beta chain) was captured in a study of OX40 agonist ivuxolimab in advanced cancers. Sequencing used immunoSEQ multiplex PCR; TCRdb keeps in-frame clones, though not all of them. This sample has approximately 33,000 clones, with roughly 90% found just once. The CDR3 has 13 amino acids. CDR1 and CDR2 (germline): GTSNPN, SVGIG (reference sequence). Trimming pared 6 bases from V and 5 bases from J, leaving 16 bases between. The chain links TRBV30 to TRBJ1-2, with D perhaps TRBD1 (6 bases). The source material was CD4+ or CD8+ T cells sorted from blood, sampled in a trial of the OX40 agonist ivuxolimab. This TCR was sampled from an adult with an advanced solid tumor such as melanoma, head and neck, liver or kidney cancer. As DNA, the CDR3 is TGTGCCTGCCTGGGGGCCAGGGAGTATGGCTACACCTTC. Translating gives CACLGAREYGYTF.